These T cell receptor beta chains were read from a single sample in a study of T cell repertoires and Cas9 in healthy adults. Only in-frame clones appear in the TCRdb table, and some are missing; sequencing was by immunoSEQ multiplex PCR. The table lists roughly 13,000 clones, roughly 89% of them singletons. The sample consisted of Tregs (CD4+, CD25+, CD127-, CD137-, CD154-) from PBMCs; culture status not recorded. All receptors come from a human donor in good health. Each CDR3 is given with its conserved first and last residue. D genes are given only for firm matches.

v_gene	j_gene	d_gene	CDR3aa	CDR3nt
TRBV9	TRBJ1-1	TRBD1	CASSAGQRRDTEAFF	TGTGCCAGCAGCGCGGGACAGCGTCGGGACACTGAAGCTTTCTTT
TRBV9	TRBJ1-1	.	CASSVVGANTEAFF	TGTGCCAGCAGCGTAGTAGGGGCTAACACTGAAGCTTTCTTT
TRBV7-9	TRBJ1-1	.	CASRAREMVTEAFF	TGTGCCAGCAGAGCTAGGGAAATGGTCACTGAAGCTTTCTTT
TRBV7-2	TRBJ2-7	.	CASSTTGRYEQYF	TGTGCCAGCAGCACCACAGGGAGGTACGAGCAGTACTTC
TRBV7-2	TRBJ2-1	.	CASSLARMGQFF	TGTGCCAGCAGCTTAGCGCGCATGGGGCAGTTCTTC
TRBV4-1	TRBJ1-5	.	CASSQDWAVIPQHF	TGCGCCAGCAGCCAAGATTGGGCAGTTATTCCCCAGCATTTT
TRBV12-5	TRBJ2-5	.	CASGLGYEGQETQYF	TGTGCTAGTGGTTTGGGCTACGAGGGGCAAGAGACCCAGTACTTC
TRBV7-6	TRBJ2-1	TRBD1	CASSLDLGQGDYNEQFF	TGTGCCAGCAGCTTAGATCTGGGACAGGGGGACTACAATGAGCAGTTCTTC
TRBV18	TRBJ1-5	TRBD1	CASSPLSLQGGGRSNQPQHF	TGTGCCAGCTCACCCCTATCGTTGCAGGGGGGAGGGAGAAGCAATCAGCCCCAGCATTTT
TRBV2	TRBJ2-4	.	CASSGPRGSGVAKNIQYF	TGTGCCAGCAGTGGCCCCAGGGGCAGCGGAGTAGCCAAAAACATTCAGTACTTC
TRBV4-3	TRBJ2-3	TRBD2	CASSQGAGGSTDTQYF	TGCGCCAGCAGCCAAGGAGCGGGGGGAAGCACAGATACGCAGTATTTT
TRBV7-2	TRBJ1-6	.	CASSRDGYNSPLHF	TGTGCCAGCAGCAGGGACGGATATAATTCACCCCTCCACTTT
TRBV7-2	TRBJ2-7	.	CASSFRGGDEQYF	TGTGCCAGCAGTTTCCGAGGGGGGGACGAGCAGTACTTC
TRBV5-1	TRBJ2-7	TRBD1	CASSWIQGENYEQYF	TGCGCCAGCAGCTGGATACAGGGGGAAAACTACGAGCAGTACTTC
TRBV7-2	TRBJ2-3	TRBD1	CASSSDRTTDTQYF	TGTGCCAGCAGCTCGGACAGGACCACAGATACGCAGTATTTT
TRBV28	TRBJ2-3	TRBD1	CASSSTGGSGDTQYF	TGTGCCAGCAGTTCTACAGGGGGCTCAGGAGATACGCAGTATTTT
TRBV2	TRBJ1-2	.	CASSEAARQGYTF	TGTGCCAGCAGTGAAGCGGCAAGGCAGGGCTACACCTTC